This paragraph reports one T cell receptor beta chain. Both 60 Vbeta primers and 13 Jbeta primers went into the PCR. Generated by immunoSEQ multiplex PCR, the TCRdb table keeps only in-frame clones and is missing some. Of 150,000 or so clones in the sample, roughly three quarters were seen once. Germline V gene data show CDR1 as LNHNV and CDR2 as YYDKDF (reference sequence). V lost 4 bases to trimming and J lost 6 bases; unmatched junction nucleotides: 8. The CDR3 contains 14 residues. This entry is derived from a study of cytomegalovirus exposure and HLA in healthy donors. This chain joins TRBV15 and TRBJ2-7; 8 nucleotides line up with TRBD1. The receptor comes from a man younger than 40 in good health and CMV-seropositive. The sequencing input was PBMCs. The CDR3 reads CATSKDREASEQYF. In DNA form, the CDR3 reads TGTGCCACCAGCAAGGACAGGGAGGCCTCCGAGCAGTACTTC.